The 25 T cell receptor beta chains presented below share a single source sample, sequenced in a study of cytomegalovirus exposure and HLA in healthy donors. Clones were read by immunoSEQ multiplex PCR, and TCRdb kept only the in-frame ones, dropping some. The sample comprises some 240,000 clones, around 87% of which are singletons, and about 2% rests with the top ten. Sequencing was done on a sample of PBMCs. The origin of the receptors is a woman between 18 and 29 years old in good health and CMV-seropositive.

The rearrangement joins TRBV5-1 to TRBJ2-7, with TRBD2 matching over 8 bases. The CDR3 runs 16 residues. The ends lost 0 bases at V and 4 bases at J; junction bases unmatched: 9. CDR1 is SGHRS and CDR2 is YFSETQ in the germline V gene. CDR3 coding DNA: TGCGCCAGCAGCTTGGAGGGTAGCGGGACCCTATACGAGCAGTACTTC. It yields the protein CASSLEGSGTLYEQYF.

This chain links TRBV2 with TRBJ2-4; no firm D call. Germline CDR1 is SNHLY and CDR2 is FYNNEI. The CDR3 is 10 amino acids. With 6 bases removed from V and 8 bases from J, the gap between germline ends came to 5 bases. The CDR3 DNA follows: TGTGCCAGCAGCGAGGACATTCAGTACTTC. It translates to CASSEDIQYF.

The chain links TRBV7-8 to TRBJ1-2; TRBD1 matches 7 bases. In germline, CDR1 is SGHVS, CDR2 FQNEAQ. The V and J ends lost 1 base and 3 bases, in that order; junction bases with no gene match: 5. The CDR3 sequence is 15 residues long. Here the CDR3 DNA reads TGTGCCAGCAGCTTAGAAGGGGGCGCGGACTATGGCTACACCTTC. It encodes CASSLEGGADYGYTF. Based on the CDR3 plus reference TRBV7-8 and TRBJ1-2, the full variable domain is GAGVSQSPRYKVAKRGQDVALRCDPISGHVSLFWYQQALGQGPEFLTYFQNEAQLDKSGLPSDRFFAERPEGSVSTLKIQRTQQEDSAVYLCASSLEGGADYGYTFGSGTRLTVV.

V gene TRBV19 combines with J gene TRBJ1-1, with a weak D call TRBD1 (6 bases). The V gene lost 5 bases and the J gene lost 1 base, with 14 bases spanning the gap. This CDR3 region has 15 residues. Looked up from germline, CDR1 is LNHDA and CDR2 is SQIVND (reference sequence). Here the CDR3 DNA reads TGTGCCAGTAGTGCAACAGGGTGGGCGAACACTGAAGCTTTCTTT. It codes for CASSATGWANTEAFF.

This clone was found a few times. This chain links TRBV11-2 with TRBJ1-2, with 9 bases aligning to TRBD1. With 5 bases clipped from V and 0 bases from J, the junction kept 4 bases outside the gene matches. CDR1 is SGHAT and CDR2 is FQNNGV in the germline V gene. The CDR3 is 15 amino acids. CDR3 nucleotides: TGTGCCAGCAGCCAACAGGGGGCGGCTAACTATGGCTACACCTTC. Translated, it gives CASSQQGAANYGYTF.

The CDR3 loop reads CASSVESGGFYEQYF. DNA for the CDR3: TGTGCCAGCAGCGTAGAGTCAGGGGGCTTCTACGAGCAGTACTTC. The rearrangement links TRBV9 to TRBJ2-7; 8 bases are shared with TRBD1. Germline values: CDR1 SGDLS, CDR2 YYNGEE. The CDR3 has 15 residues. With V trimmed by 0 bases and J by 3 bases, 5 bases remained unmatched.

Only one count was recorded for this clone. The genes are TRBV11-2 and TRBJ2-7, with D unresolved. Germline V gives CDR1 SGHAT, CDR2 FQNNGV. The CDR3 totals 12 residues. The V end was cut by 5 bases, the J end by 3 bases, with 8 bases between. CDR3 in amino acids: CASSHPYYEQYF. In DNA form, the CDR3 reads TGTGCCAGCAGCCATCCCTACTACGAGCAGTACTTC.

This clone showed up just once. The chain links TRBV25-1 to TRBJ2-3, with TRBD1 matching 7 bases. The CDR3 spans 18 residues. With 8 bases clipped from V and 0 bases from J, the junction kept 17 bases outside the gene matches. Germline V gene data show CDR1 as MGHDK and CDR2 as SYGVNS. The CDR3, as DNA: TGTGCCAGCCGCCCCTTCCCGACAGGGAGAGAAAGCACAGATACGCAGTATTTT. Amino acid sequence: CASRPFPTGRESTDTQYF. Full variable domain (outside the CDR3, taken from reference TRBV25-1 and TRBJ2-3): EADIYQTPRYLVIGTGKKITLECSQTMGHDKMYWYQQDPGMELHLIHYSYGVNSTEKGDLSSESTVSRIRTEHFPLTLESARPSHTSQYLCASRPFPTGRESTDTQYFGPGTRLTVL.

This clone appeared once. The V and J genes are TRBV29-1 and TRBJ1-2, with D perhaps TRBD1 (5 bases). CDR1 and CDR2 (germline): SQVTM, ANQGSEA. This CDR3 has 14 amino acids. V was trimmed by 2 bases and J by 0 bases, leaving 10 bases between them. For the CDR3, the DNA is TGCAGCGTTGAAAGCAGGACAACTAACTATGGCTACACCTTC. Its translation is CSVESRTTNYGYTF.

The V gene is TRBV2, the J gene TRBJ2-2, with D possibly being TRBD1 (8 bases). CDR1 is SNHLY and CDR2 is FYNNEI in the germline V gene. There are 16 residues in the CDR3. The germline V and J ends were trimmed by 4 bases and 1 base, with 13 bases remaining between them. CDR3 sequence reads: CASSGAGQENTGELFF. Here the CDR3 DNA reads TGTGCCAGCAGTGGAGCGGGACAGGAGAACACCGGGGAGCTGTTTTTT. Combining the CDR3 with reference TRBV2 and TRBJ2-2 gives the whole variable domain EPEVTQTPSHQVTQMGQEVILRCVPISNHLYFYWYRQILGQKVEFLVSFYNNEISEKSEIFDDQFSVERPDGSNFTLKIRSTKLEDSAMYFCASSGAGQENTGELFFGEGSRLTVL.

The chain carries TRBV10-1 and TRBJ2-1; 9 positions agree with TRBD2. This CDR3 is 15 amino acids long. Per the germline V gene, CDR1 is WNHNN and CDR2 is SYGVQD (reference sequence). V trimming: 2 bases; J trimming: 2 bases; junction bases outside the gene matches: 1. The CDR3 coding sequence is TGCGCCAGCAGTGAGAGACTAGCGGCCTACAATGAGCAGTTCTTC. As protein: CASSERLAAYNEQFF.

The chain has TRBV6-5 and TRBJ1-1, with 8 bases that match TRBD1. The CDR3 has 14 amino acids. Germline-derived CDR1 and CDR2 are MNHEY and SVGAGI. The trim removed 6 bases at V and 2 bases at J, leaving 5 bases unmatched. The CDR3 loop is CASSRTGGNTEAFF. CDR3 nucleotide sequence: TGTGCCAGCAGCCGCACAGGGGGTAACACTGAAGCTTTCTTT.

This CDR3 is CASSPTGPTEAFF. In nucleotides, the CDR3 is TGTGCCAGCAGCCCTACAGGGCCCACTGAAGCTTTCTTT. This sequence joins TRBV6-5 and TRBJ1-1, with a tentative D call TRBD1 (6 bases). The V end lost 6 bases, the J end lost 4 bases, and 12 bases lay between the germline ends. Per the germline V gene, CDR1 is MNHEY and CDR2 is SVGAGI. This CDR3 spans 13 amino acids.

The rearrangement uses TRBV5-1 and TRBJ2-1; possibly TRBD2 for D (5 bases). The germline V gene has CDR1 SGHRS and CDR2 YFSETQ. The CDR3 runs 14 residues. The germline V and J ends were trimmed by 1 base and 5 bases, with 10 bases remaining between them. CDR3 DNA sequence: TGCGCCAGCAGCTTGACTAGTGGTGACAATGAGCAGTTCTTC. It yields the protein CASSLTSGDNEQFF.

The CDR3 here is CASSVAHGTSGRASTDTQYF. In nucleotides, the CDR3 is TGTGCCAGCAGCGTAGCCCACGGGACTAGCGGGAGGGCAAGCACAGATACGCAGTATTTT. The V call is TRBV9, the J call TRBJ2-3, with 16 nucleotides matching TRBD2. CDR3 size: 20 residues. Germline trimming cut 0 bases from V and 0 bases from J; bases unmatched to any gene: 7. CDR1 and CDR2 (germline): SGDLS, YYNGEE. Drawing the rest from reference TRBV9 and TRBJ2-3, the complete variable domain is DSGVTQTPKHLITATGQRVTLRCSPRSGDLSVYWYQQSLDQGLQFLIQYYNGEERAKGNILERFSAQQFPDLHSELNLSSLELGDSALYFCASSVAHGTSGRASTDTQYFGPGTRLTVL.

This chain joins TRBV9 and TRBJ1-1; 7 bases are a match to TRBD1. The CDR3 has 16 residues. Germline V CDR1 and CDR2: SGDLS, YYNGEE. V was pared by 4 bases and J by 1 base, with 10 bases of the junction left unmatched. CDR3 coding DNA: TGTGCCAGCAGCCCTCCCGACAGGGACGGGAACACTGAAGCTTTCTTT. As protein: CASSPPDRDGNTEAFF.

The chain links TRBV6-4 to TRBJ2-2; TRBD2 might be the D (6 bases). Germline values: CDR1 MRHNA, CDR2 SNTAGT. CDR3 length: 12 amino acids. Trimming pared 7 bases from V and 6 bases from J, leaving 9 bases between. CDR3 protein: CASNSGSGELFF. CDR3 bases: TGTGCCAGCAATAGCGGCTCCGGGGAGCTGTTTTTT.

This sequence joins TRBV30 and TRBJ1-2, with D unresolved. This CDR3 spans 12 amino acids. Trimming took 3 bases from V and 6 from J, leaving 11 bases between them. Germline V gene sequence: CDR1 GTSNPN, CDR2 SVGIG (reference sequence). CDR3 in DNA: TGTGCCTGGAGCGCAGGATCCAATGGCTACACCTTC. Protein: CAWSAGSNGYTF. The full variable domain, in which reference TRBV30 and TRBJ1-2 provide the parts outside the CDR3, is SQTIHQWPATLVQPVGSPLSLECTVEGTSNPNLYWYRQAAGRGLQLLFYSVGIGQISSEVPQNLSASRPQDRQFILSSKKLLLSDSGFYLCAWSAGSNGYTFGSGTRLTVV.

The chain employs TRBV5-1 and TRBJ2-1, with TRBD2 matching over 13 bases. Germline lookup yields CDR1 SGHRS and CDR2 YFSETQ. Trimming took 3 bases from V and 9 from J; bases not matched to a gene: 33. This CDR3 has 24 residues. CDR3: CASSSYKGREPPGLAGRIPGEQFF. CDR3 DNA sequence: TGCGCCAGCAGCTCCTATAAGGGGCGAGAACCACCGGGACTAGCGGGAAGGATACCGGGTGAGCAGTTCTTC.

This clone was seen a handful of times. V is TRBV28 and J is TRBJ2-7; 12 bases are a match to TRBD1. Germline V gives CDR1 MDHEN, CDR2 SYDVKM. V was pared by 5 bases and J by 6 bases, with 5 bases of the junction left unmatched. This CDR3 has 14 residues. CDR3 nucleotide sequence: TGTGCCAGCAGTCCAGGGACAGGGGGCATCGAGCAGTACTTC. Translated: CASSPGTGGIEQYF.

The chain carries TRBV5-4 and TRBJ1-1; D is perhaps TRBD1 (6 bases). The germline V gene encodes CDR1 SGHNT and CDR2 YYREEE (reference sequence). The CDR3 extends over 13 amino acids. Between the trimmed V and J ends, which lost 10 bases and 0 bases, there was a span of 13 bases. The CDR3 bases are TGTGCCTGGGGGGGCAGTATGAACACTGAAGCTTTCTTT. The encoded protein is CAWGGSMNTEAFF.

J is TRBJ1-1 and V is TRBV28, with 7 bases aligning to TRBD1. This CDR3 has 16 amino acids. The V and J ends lost 5 bases and 1 base, in that order; junction bases with no gene match: 10. Germline V lookup: CDR1 MDHEN, CDR2 SYDVKM. The CDR3 region has the DNA TGTGCCAGCAGTCTTGGGACAGCCAGAGGGAACACTGAAGCTTTCTTT. This gives the protein CASSLGTARGNTEAFF. Together with reference TRBV28 and TRBJ1-1, the CDR3 gives the full variable domain: DVKVTQSSRYLVKRTGEKVFLECVQDMDHENMFWYRQDPGLGLRLIYFSYDVKMKEKGDIPEGYSVSREKKERFSLILESASTNQTSMYLCASSLGTARGNTEAFFGQGTRLTVV.

V is TRBV11-2 and J is TRBJ2-5, with D hard to call. V lost 0 bases and J 7 bases, leaving 3 bases between the germline ends. The CDR3 totals 11 residues. Germline CDR1 reads SGHAT; CDR2 reads FQNNGV. The CDR3 bases are TGTGCCAGCAGCTTAGACGGGACCCAGTACTTC. Its translation: CASSLDGTQYF. Looking up the rest from reference TRBV11-2 and TRBJ2-5 gives the full variable domain: EAGVAQSPRYKIIEKRQSVAFWCNPISGHATLYWYQQILGQGPKLLIQFQNNGVVDDSQLPKDRFSAERLKGVDSTLKIQPAKLEDSAVYLCASSLDGTQYFGPGTRLLVL.

The V gene is TRBV9, the J gene TRBJ2-1; TRBD2 might be the D (6 bases). The CDR3 length is 15 residues. V gave up 2 bases and J gave up 1 base, with 10 bases separating them. CDR1 SGDLS and CDR2 YYNGEE come from the germline V gene. The CDR3 DNA follows: TGTGCCAGCAGCGTGAGCGGGCCATCCTACAATGAGCAGTTCTTC. This codes for CASSVSGPSYNEQFF.

This chain links TRBV7-8 with TRBJ1-5; D gene uncertain. This CDR3 spans 17 amino acids. V was clipped by 5 bases and J by 0 bases, with 17 bases between them. Germline V gene sequence: CDR1 SGHVS, CDR2 FQNEAQ. This CDR3 reads CASSHSGVDYSNQPQHF. The CDR3 region has the DNA TGTGCCAGCAGCCACTCGGGTGTGGACTATAGCAATCAGCCCCAGCATTTT. The variable domain in full, completed from reference TRBV7-8 and TRBJ1-5, reads GAGVSQSPRYKVAKRGQDVALRCDPISGHVSLFWYQQALGQGPEFLTYFQNEAQLDKSGLPSDRFFAERPEGSVSTLKIQRTQQEDSAVYLCASSHSGVDYSNQPQHFGDGTRLSIL.